The 22 T cell receptor beta chains listed next were all sequenced from one sample in a study of cytomegalovirus exposure and HLA in healthy donors. The primer mix had 60 Vbeta and 13 Jbeta primers. The assay was immunoSEQ multiplex PCR, and TCRdb's table has in-frame clones only and misses some. The sample has 150,000 to 200,000 clones, 80% seen once. Sequencing was performed on PBMCs. The source is a man aged 30 to 39 in good health and CMV-seropositive.

The chain is built from TRBV15 and TRBJ1-2, with TRBD1 as a possible D gene (6 bases). The CDR3 is 15 amino acids. Germline CDR1 LNHNV, CDR2 YYDKDF (reference sequence). Trimming took off 3 bases at V and 0 bases at J, with 11 bases between the two ends. DNA for the CDR3: TGTGCCACCAGCAGGAAGGACAGAGCTAACTATGGCTACACCTTC. Translation: CATSRKDRANYGYTF.

This chain joins TRBV27 and TRBJ1-2; TRBD1 might be the D (5 bases). Looked up from germline, CDR1 is MNHEY and CDR2 is SMNVEV (reference sequence). This CDR3 region has 14 residues. V was shortened by 11 bases and J by 3 bases, with 19 bases between the two germline ends. The CDR3 is CAAGDSLAHYGYTF. The CDR3, as DNA: TGTGCCGCTGGGGACTCGCTCGCACACTATGGCTACACCTTC.

The chain joins TRBV7-8 to TRBJ1-6; 9 nucleotides agree with TRBD1. The V gene's germline CDR1 is SGHVS and CDR2 FQNEAQ. The CDR3 loop spans 15 amino acids. J gave up 6 bases and V 5 bases, and 5 bases lay outside the gene matches. The CDR3 sequence: CASSIRTGVNSPLHF. The DNA of the CDR3 is TGTGCCAGCAGCATAAGGACAGGGGTTAATTCACCCCTCCACTTT.

This clone was detected once. The chain employs TRBV29-1 and TRBJ2-3, with 10 bases aligning to TRBD2. Trimming cost V 1 base and J 2 bases; bases outside gene matches: 9. Germline values: CDR1 SQVTM, CDR2 ANQGSEA. CDR3 length: 17 residues. The CDR3 DNA follows: TGCAGCGTTGAAGTTGATAGCGGGGGGACCTACACAGATACGCAGTATTTT. It specifies CSVEVDSGGTYTDTQYF.

This sequence joins TRBV30 and TRBJ1-2; a possible D gene is TRBD1 (6 bases). The V and J ends lost 0 bases and 5 bases respectively, with 10 bases between them. The CDR3 covers 13 residues. Looked up from germline, CDR1 is GTSNPN and CDR2 is SVGIG (reference sequence). The DNA of the CDR3 is TGTGCCTGGAGTGTACTACAGGGATATGGCTACACCTTC. Translation: CAWSVLQGYGYTF. Full variable domain (missing parts from reference TRBV30 and TRBJ1-2): SQTIHQWPATLVQPVGSPLSLECTVEGTSNPNLYWYRQAAGRGLQLLFYSVGIGQISSEVPQNLSASRPQDRQFILSSKKLLLSDSGFYLCAWSVLQGYGYTFGSGTRLTVV.

Concerning this clone itself: At one of its ends the junction is not consistent with the germline gene, which may arise from a read error. This chain uses TRBV7-9 with TRBJ1-2; no firm D call. Germline CDR1 and CDR2: SEHNR and FQNEAQ (reference sequence). The CDR3 spans 8 residues. The chain's CDR3 is CSSSLYTF. CDR3 sequence (DNA): TGTTCCAGCAGTCTCTACACCTTC.

This clone was found a few times. The CDR3 DNA is TGTGCCACCAGCAGGGACAGGCTAGGGGGCTACACCTTC. Its translation: CATSRDRLGGYTF. The V gene is TRBV15, the J gene TRBJ1-2; 7 bases agree with TRBD1. J was trimmed by 8 bases and V by 3 bases; bases with no gene match: 6. This CDR3 is 13 amino acids long. Germline-derived CDR1 and CDR2 are LNHNV and YYDKDF (reference sequence).

Points on this clone: The same CDR3 can be traced to other DNA sequences in this sample. This rearrangement joins TRBV7-6 to TRBJ1-4, with D tentatively TRBD1 (5 bases). The V and J ends lost 5 bases and 10 bases respectively, with 23 bases between them. Germline CDR1 reads SGHVS; CDR2 reads FNYEAQ. The CDR3 sequence is 16 residues long. CDR3 coding DNA: TGTGCCAGCAGCAGCGAGGGAGGGCAGGGTAGGGGAAAACTGTTTTTT. Its translation is CASSSEGGQGRGKLFF. Filled out from reference TRBV7-6 and TRBJ1-4, the complete variable domain reads GAGVSQSPRYKVTKRGQDVALRCDPISGHVSLYWYRQALGQGPEFLTYFNYEAQQDKSGLPNDRFSAERPEGSISTLTIQRTEQRDSAMYRCASSSEGGQGRGKLFFGSGTQLSVL.

The chain employs TRBV11-2 and TRBJ2-7; 8 bases are a match to TRBD2. J gave up 2 bases and V 2 bases, and 8 bases lay outside the gene matches. The CDR3 is 16 residues long. CDR1 is SGHAT and CDR2 is FQNNGV in the germline V gene. CDR3 sequence (DNA): TGTGCCAGCAGCTTAATACCCGGGACTAGAGCCTACGAGCAGTACTTC. Its protein product is CASSLIPGTRAYEQYF.

This clone was detected only a few times. Other DNA sequences in the sample encode the same CDR3. This chain joins TRBV6-5 and TRBJ1-2; TRBD1 agrees at 11 bases. V shed 5 bases, J shed 4 bases, and the junction held 3 bases outside the gene matches. Germline CDR1 MNHEY, CDR2 SVGAGI. The CDR3 has 14 residues. The CDR3 loop reads CASSRGTGGYGYTF. Here the CDR3 DNA reads TGTGCCAGCAGTCGCGGGACAGGGGGCTATGGCTACACCTTC.

V and J are TRBV7-2 and TRBJ2-4; 7 nucleotides align to TRBD1. The CDR3 runs to 14 residues. Germline values: CDR1 SGHTA, CDR2 FQGNSA. V lost 4 bases to trimming and J lost 4 bases; unmatched junction nucleotides: 4. CDR3 bases: TGTGCCAGCAGCTCGACAGGGTTAAAAAACATTCAGTACTTC. Protein sequence: CASSSTGLKNIQYF.

This clone was seen only a few times. The sample contains more than one DNA sequence encoding this CDR3. V usage is TRBV6-5 and J usage is TRBJ1-1; no clear D gene. The V end was cut by 6 bases, the J end by 3 bases, with 5 bases between. Looked up from germline, CDR1 is MNHEY and CDR2 is SVGAGI. The CDR3 length is 11 residues. CDR3 bases: TGTGCCAGCAGCCGTGACACTGAAGCTTTCTTT. This gives the protein CASSRDTEAFF.

The chain combines TRBV7-2 with TRBJ1-2; D remains ambiguous. Trimming removed 5 bases from V and 9 bases from J, with 19 bases in between. CDR3 size: 14 residues. CDR1 SGHTA and CDR2 FQGNSA come from the germline V gene. The CDR3 loop reads CASSPGSGTASYTF. CDR3 DNA sequence: TGTGCCAGCAGCCCAGGCTCAGGTACGGCGAGCTACACCTTC.

The chain joins TRBV6-6 to TRBJ1-1; perhaps TRBD1 as D (6 bases). V was cut by 3 bases and J by 5 bases, with 16 bases left in between. The CDR3 spans 15 residues. Germline values: CDR1 MNHNY, CDR2 SVGAGI (reference sequence). CDR3: CASSYYRVNYTEAFF. The DNA of the CDR3 is TGTGCCAGCAGTTATTACAGGGTGAACTATACTGAAGCTTTCTTT.

J is TRBJ1-1 and V is TRBV5-1; the match to TRBD1 covers 7 bases. Germline-derived CDR1 and CDR2 are SGHRS and YFSETQ. Trimming took 4 bases from V and 7 from J; bases not matched to a gene: 7. This CDR3 is 13 amino acids long. The CDR3 loop reads CASSKGGAGEAFF. CDR3 bases: TGCGCCAGCAGCAAAGGGGGCGCTGGTGAAGCTTTCTTT.

The chain employs TRBV11-3 and TRBJ1-2; the match to TRBD1 covers 9 bases. The length of the CDR3 is 15 residues. The V gene end was trimmed by 4 bases and the J gene end by 3 bases; junction bases not matched to a gene: 6. Per germline, CDR1 SGHNT and CDR2 YENEEA. The CDR3 protein is CASSSWTGEDYGYTF. The CDR3 nucleotides read TGTGCCAGCAGCTCATGGACAGGGGAAGACTATGGCTACACCTTC.

The J gene is TRBJ1-1, the V gene TRBV10-3; 8 bases align to TRBD1. Trimming took 6 bases from V and 10 from J; bases not matched to a gene: 25. CDR1 is ENHRY, CDR2 SYGVKD, per germline. The CDR3 is 18 amino acids. This CDR3 is CAIREATGVGRGPSGAFF. DNA for the CDR3: TGTGCCATCAGGGAAGCGACAGGGGTCGGACGTGGGCCCAGCGGAGCTTTCTTT.

The chain combines TRBV18 with TRBJ2-7; 7 nucleotides match TRBD1. In germline, CDR1 is KGHSH, CDR2 LQKENI. This CDR3 has 17 amino acids. J was trimmed by 3 bases and V by 8 bases; bases with no gene match: 19. Here the CDR3 DNA reads TGTGCCAGCCGTCGGACAGGTCCTCGAGTTTCCGACTACGAGCAGTACTTC. Encoded protein: CASRRTGPRVSDYEQYF. The full variable domain, its missing parts supplied by reference TRBV18 and TRBJ2-7, is NAGVMQNPRHLVRRRGQEARLRCSPMKGHSHVYWYRQLPEEGLKFMVYLQKENIIDESGMPKERFSAEFPKEGPSILRIQQVVRGDSAAYFCASRRTGPRVSDYEQYFGPGTRLTVT.

The chain carries TRBV30 and TRBJ2-3; 15 bases match TRBD2. Germline V gene data show CDR1 as GTSNPN and CDR2 as SVGIG (reference sequence). The CDR3 length is 17 residues. Germline trimming cut 3 bases from V and 2 bases from J; bases unmatched to any gene: 6. The CDR3 coding sequence is TGTGCCTGGAGGAAGGGACTAGCGGGAGGATACACAGATACGCAGTATTTT. Its protein is CAWRKGLAGGYTDTQYF.

The rearrangement joins TRBV6-5 to TRBJ1-1, with TRBD1 as a possible D gene (6 bases). V was clipped by 5 bases and J by 3 bases, with 13 bases between them. The CDR3 is 14 residues long. Germline V gene sequence: CDR1 MNHEY, CDR2 SVGAGI. The CDR3, as DNA: TGTGCCAGCAGTAAGACGGGACAACACACTGAAGCTTTCTTT. Protein sequence: CASSKTGQHTEAFF.

The rearrangement joins TRBV27 to TRBJ1-2, with TRBD1 identical over 7 bases. CDR3 size: 15 residues. J was trimmed by 8 bases and V by 0 bases; bases with no gene match: 9. CDR1 is MNHEY, CDR2 SMNVEV, per germline (reference sequence). The CDR3 loop reads CASSLSGQALGGYTF. As DNA, the CDR3 is TGTGCCAGCAGTTTATCAGGACAGGCCCTAGGGGGCTACACCTTC.

The CDR3 protein is CASSSTSGRGDTQYF. The CDR3, as DNA: TGTGCCAGCAGCTCAACTAGCGGGAGGGGAGATACGCAGTATTTT. The chain combines TRBV7-2 with TRBJ2-3; 13 bases match TRBD2. This CDR3 comprises 15 residues. The V segment lost 4 bases and the J segment 5 bases; nucleotides outside the gene matches: 3. The germline V gene encodes CDR1 SGHTA and CDR2 FQGNSA.